This T cell receptor beta chain was captured by sequencing in a study of beta chain features in type 1 diabetes (dated by TCRdb to 2017 to 2018). Notes on the research overall: Mean age, gender distribution, total cell number and subset yield did not differ between patients and healthy donors. A total of roughly 100 million sorted cells were examined across all samples, and the number of cells per subset was strongly correlated with RNA yield. The study compared the TCRB repertoires of sorted circulating CD4+ T cell subsets in recently diagnosed type 1 diabetes patients with those in matched healthy donors. Regulatory and stem cell-like memory subsets were obtained from only 8 patients and roughly eight healthy donors, while naive and central memory subsets were obtained from all 30 or so donors.

Points on this clone: Its cognate antigen has yet to be identified. Base qualities were left out, and no much larger clone turns up one base away.

Deletion took 5 bases off V and 6 bases off J, with a span of 10 bases between the germline ends. The germline V gene encodes CDR1 MDHEN and CDR2 SYDVKM. From the cysteine up to the phenylalanine, the CDR3 has a length of 13 residues. The kept DNA is CDR3 alone, 39 bases in frame from the first base. Each donor gave one peripheral blood draw, about 110 mL on average, collected into heparinised tubes. A BD FACSAria II and a panel including CD45RO, CCR7, CD25, CD127, CD95 and CD27 were used to sort naive, central memory, regulatory and stem cell-like memory CD4+ T cells. All sorted populations exceeded 95% purity. PBMCs were separated immediately by Lymphoprep density gradient centrifugation and were stained directly, without being cultured. So that batch effects would be minimized, each experiment stained and sorted samples in pairs, pairing one healthy donor with one patient. The High Capacity cDNA Reverse Transcription Kit was used to reverse transcribe all of the isolated RNA, meaning that expressed TCRB transcripts were what got sequenced. Deep immunoSEQ sequencing was applied to naive, central memory and regulatory T cell samples, giving an average of about 3.6 million total reads per sample. After sorted cells were lysed in RLT buffer, RNA was extracted with DNase-treated RNeasy Micro or Mini kits, with the choice depending on cell number. Each cell subset was processed separately to prevent cross-contamination, with patient and healthy donor samples processed together. The immunoSEQ multiplex PCR was used to amplify TCRB sequences from cDNA, yielding 87-bp fragments that span the CDR3 region. Sequencing of the amplicons was done on the Illumina HiSeq platform. In the paper's pipeline: Synthetic template baselines were used to correct PCR bias computationally, reads within Hamming distance 2 were collapsed together, and singletons that could not be merged were discarded. Reads were aligned against IMGT to assign V, D and J genes, CDR3 length and insertions or deletions at six rearrangement sites. Within each subset, clonotype counts were normalized to the number of sorted cells before true diversity and Gini coefficients were calculated with the tcR R package. Repertoire sharing was quantified using the overlap coefficient calculated on TCRB nucleotide sequences. Out-of-frame TCRB sequences from naive cells were analyzed to stand in for the pre-selection repertoire. The immuneACCESS repertoire file appears here via TCRdb, limited to in-frame rearrangements. These files lack a portion of the clones; in checked studies, under half of the deficit traces to unresolved V genes, and the cause of the others is not known. V and J calls plus clone size are reproduced from that table; the DNA served to infer D and trimming. Recorded for this sample are 350,000 to 450,000 clones; more than 12% of them occurred a single time. The ten largest clones represent more than 0.015% of the sample.

General findings and caveats noted by the study authors: Because cDNA was sequenced instead of genomic DNA, activated cells with high expression could be over-represented, although the groups did not differ in activation or CD3 levels. Naive, central memory and regulatory TCRB repertoires appeared to be more alike among patients than among healthy donors. HLA sub-analyses involved small numbers of individuals, so any influence of HLA type on TCRB rearrangement remained unresolved. PCR may preferentially amplify shorter templates, but because patient and control samples were amplified and corrected together, any resulting skew would affect both groups equally. At VDJ recombination sites, patients with type 1 diabetes made fewer insertions and deleted more nucleotides, a pattern implying thymic rearrangement abnormalities. In all four CD4+ subsets, TCRB CDR3 length was moderately but significantly shorter in type 1 diabetes patients.

This chain is built from TRBV28 and TRBJ2-2, with the D gene not clear enough to name. Sample: naive CD4+ T cells from blood. The cell subset or site label, read with the paper, signifies: true naive CD4+ T cells. The clonotype comes from a woman aged 18-35 years in good health. The nucleotide sequence reads TGTGCCAGCAGTCGCGAGATACCCGGGGAGCTGTTTTTT. Translated, this is CASSREIPGELFF.